The 16 T cell receptor beta chains below come from one sample, sequenced in a study of blood T cell repertoires in COVID-19 (TCRdb year 2020). Library preparation was by the immunoSEQ multiplex PCR assay. The clones in this table, taken by TCRdb from immuneACCESS, are in-frame only. Not every clone is retained; where verified, under half of the shortfall comes from an unresolved V gene, and the cause of the rest is unknown. The sample table records roughly 400,000 clones; about 92% of these occur just once. The ten biggest clones cover about 0.63% of the sample. Input material: PBMCs or T cells enriched from blood (not recorded which). The receptors originated from a man aged 18-30 years who had recovered from COVID-19.

This chain links TRBV12-3 or TRBV12-4 with TRBJ2-5, with D tentatively TRBD1 (6 bases). CDR3 length: 13 residues. V was trimmed by 4 bases and J by 5 bases, leaving 11 bases between them. As DNA, the CDR3 is TGTGCCAGCAGTTCACAAACAGGGGAGACCCAGTACTTC. It is translated as CASSSQTGETQYF.

The chain links TRBV2 to TRBJ1-4; a weak D match, TRBD1 (6 bases). The CDR3 contains 13 residues. Trimming stripped 7 bases from V and 8 bases from J, with 14 bases between. Germline lookup yields CDR1 SNHLY and CDR2 FYNNEI. CDR3 sequence reads: CASNRDTGEKLFF. For the CDR3, the DNA is TGTGCCAGCAATAGGGACACTGGAGAAAAACTGTTTTTT.

V usage is TRBV19 and J usage is TRBJ2-7; a possible D gene is TRBD2 (6 bases). In germline, CDR1 is LNHDA, CDR2 SQIVND (reference sequence). V was shortened by 2 bases and J by 6 bases, with 8 bases between the two germline ends. This CDR3 is built from 12 residues. CDR3 loop: CASSIMGGEQYF. CDR3 DNA sequence: TGTGCCAGTAGTATAATGGGGGGCGAGCAGTACTTC. Full variable domain (rest looked up from reference TRBV19 and TRBJ2-7): DGGITQSPKYLFRKEGQNVTLSCEQNLNHDAMYWYRQDPGQGLRLIYYSQIVNDFQKGDIAEGYSVSREKKESFPLTVTSAQKNPTAFYLCASSIMGGEQYFGPGTRLTVT.

V and J are TRBV7-9 and TRBJ1-2; 8 bases fit TRBD1. Per germline, CDR1 SEHNR and CDR2 FQNEAQ (reference sequence). The CDR3 covers 15 residues. After removal of 5 bases from V and 9 bases from J, the junction contained 14 bases not matched to a gene. CDR3 protein: CASSRTGIDPGSYTF. CDR3 in DNA: TGTGCCAGCAGCCGGACAGGGATCGACCCCGGAAGCTACACCTTC.

The chain uses TRBV27 and TRBJ2-3; 7 positions agree with TRBD2. Per germline, CDR1 MNHEY and CDR2 SMNVEV (reference sequence). The CDR3 length is 21 residues. The junction had 21 bases not matched to a gene; V was cut back by 3 bases and J by 0 bases. The CDR3 loop reads CASSFIGRGLPSPPSTDTQYF. The CDR3 nucleotides are TGTGCCAGCAGTTTCATTGGGAGGGGACTACCTTCCCCTCCTAGCACAGATACGCAGTATTTT.

This clone was picked up a small number of times. V is TRBV7-2 and J is TRBJ1-1, with 7 nucleotides matching TRBD1. Trimming removed 8 bases from V and 4 bases from J; junction bases left unmatched: 10. CDR3 length: 14 residues. Germline lookup yields CDR1 SGHTA and CDR2 FQGNSA. The DNA for the CDR3 is TGTGCCAGCTCCGAACAGGGGTTGAGCACTGAAGCTTTCTTT. Encoded protein: CASSEQGLSTEAFF.

V is TRBV9 and J is TRBJ1-4; 8 positions match TRBD1. The CDR3 consists of 14 residues. Germline loops: CDR1 SGDLS, CDR2 YYNGEE. The V and J ends lost 3 bases and 5 bases, in that order; junction bases with no gene match: 3. CDR3 sequence reads: CASSGTGQNEKLFF. The CDR3 region has the DNA TGTGCCAGCAGCGGGACAGGGCAAAATGAAAAACTGTTTTTT.

The rearrangement joins TRBV3-1 (or the pseudogene TRBV3-2) to TRBJ2-7, with 8 bases that match TRBD1. Germline V gene data show CDR1 as LGHDT and CDR2 as YNNKEL (reference sequence). V dropped 2 bases and J dropped 2; count of bases not matched to a gene: 8. This CDR3 region has 16 residues. The CDR3 DNA follows: TGTGCCAGCAGCCAAAGGAAGGGGACAGGACCCTACGAGCAGTACTTC. Protein: CASSQRKGTGPYEQYF.

The chain combines TRBV20-1 with TRBJ1-5; TRBD1 might be the D (5 bases). Per germline, CDR1 DFQATT and CDR2 SNEGSKA (reference sequence). The CDR3 sequence is 14 residues long. V was cut by 3 bases and J by 4 bases, with 13 bases left in between. This chain's CDR3 is CSASRGVLNQPQHF. The CDR3 nucleotides are TGCAGTGCTAGTCGGGGGGTTTTAAATCAGCCCCAGCATTTT.

The rearrangement joins TRBV10-3 to TRBJ1-4, with unresolved D. CDR1 ENHRY and CDR2 SYGVKD come from the germline V gene. This CDR3 comprises 13 residues. Deletions cut 10 bases from V and 0 bases from J, with 9 bases between. CDR3 region: CATRLATNEKLFF. The CDR3 region has the DNA TGTGCCACAAGGCTAGCAACTAATGAAAAACTGTTTTTT.

V usage is TRBV11-3 and J usage is TRBJ2-3; 11 positions agree with TRBD1. V lost 4 bases and J lost 2; bases outside the gene matches: 8. Germline CDR1 is SGHNT and CDR2 is YENEEA. The CDR3 consists of 17 residues. CDR3 in amino acids: CASSSGPGQGVTDTQYF. The CDR3 DNA reads TGTGCCAGCAGCTCCGGACCGGGACAGGGGGTCACAGATACGCAGTATTTT.

J is TRBJ2-7 and V is TRBV28, with 7 bases that match TRBD1. The CDR3 consists of 13 residues. Germline V gene data show CDR1 as MDHEN and CDR2 as SYDVKM. V lost 7 bases to trimming and J lost 4 bases; unmatched junction nucleotides: 7. The CDR3 nucleotides read TGTGCCAGCAATTCTGGGACAGCGTACGAGCAGTACTTC. Protein product: CASNSGTAYEQYF.

The genes are TRBV15 and TRBJ1-5, with D hard to call. V lost 0 bases and J lost 11, with 8 bases in between. The CDR3 runs 12 residues. Germline assignment: CDR1 LNHNV and CDR2 YYDKDF (reference sequence). The CDR3 nucleotides read TGTGCCACCAGCAGAGATCGGCGGTCCCAGCATTTT. Translating gives CATSRDRRSQHF.

The rearrangement uses TRBV6-1 and TRBJ1-1; D is unclear. The germline V gene encodes CDR1 MNHNS and CDR2 SASEGT. The CDR3 is made up of 13 amino acids. V lost 0 bases, J lost 1 base, and 3 bases lay in between. The CDR3 sequence: CASSEAQNTEAFF. DNA for the CDR3: TGTGCCAGCAGTGAAGCTCAGAACACTGAAGCTTTCTTT.

The rearrangement joins TRBV5-1 to TRBJ2-5; TRBD2 agrees at 13 bases. V shed 6 bases and J 3 bases; nucleotides not matched to a gene: 11. CDR1 and CDR2 (germline): SGHRS, YFSETQ. There are 17 residues in the CDR3. CDR3 in amino acids: CASKRPGLAGPEETQYF. CDR3 nucleotides: TGCGCCAGCAAGCGGCCGGGACTAGCGGGGCCAGAAGAGACCCAGTACTTC.

The chain couples TRBV27 to TRBJ1-1; D possibly corresponds to TRBD1 (5 bases). V lost 1 base and J lost 3, with 15 bases in between. This CDR3 comprises 16 residues. Germline CDR1 and CDR2: MNHEY and SMNVEV (reference sequence). CDR3 bases: TGTGCCAGCAGTTTATATGGGACTATACCGGACACTGAAGCTTTCTTT. Amino acid sequence: CASSLYGTIPDTEAFF.